Listed below are T cell receptor beta chains from one sample, sequenced in a study of cytomegalovirus exposure and HLA in healthy donors. TCRdb's copy holds only in-frame clones and misses some; the assay was immunoSEQ multiplex PCR. The repertoire holds 70,000 or so clones, with 94% as singletons. What was sequenced was PBMCs. The receptors here all came from a young man in good health and CMV-seropositive. Both conserved end residues are part of each CDR3. Fields, in order: V gene, CDR3 protein.

V: TRBV21-1; CDR3: CASSKWPRPKNIQYF
V: TRBV9; CDR3: CASSVSLSGAYNEQFF
V: TRBV5-4; CDR3: CASSNRDSPYEQYF
V: TRBV4-1; CDR3: CASSRLREQETQYF
V: TRBV9; CDR3: CASSVAPSGRSQETQYF
V: TRBV28; CDR3: CASSSPREQYF
V: TRBV30; CDR3: CAWAPGGGELFF
V: TRBV5-6; CDR3: CASSPMGPSYNEQFF
V: TRBV28; CDR3: CASSLRGTEAFF
V: TRBV9; CDR3: CASSVGTGGGYYGYTF
V: TRBV2; CDR3: CAVAGGGQPQHF
V: TRBV30; CDR3: CAWNRGGVNTMDTQYF
V: TRBV6-5; CDR3: CASSYDGGSSYNEQFF
V: TRBV19; CDR3: CASRQGQDTQYF
V: TRBV7-8; CDR3: CASSSIARKTSGFTDTQYF
V: TRBV10-3; CDR3: CAISETRRTGGGTGELFF
V: TRBV28; CDR3: CASSLPKGGEAFF
V: TRBV29-1; CDR3: CSVSTVTLGGEKLFF
V: TRBV30; CDR3: CAWSAPSYEQYF
V: TRBV4-2; CDR3: CASSQDGRESNTDTQYF
V: TRBV28; CDR3: CASSLSRDRGLTEAFF
V: TRBV5-6; CDR3: CASSLPGFNEKLFF